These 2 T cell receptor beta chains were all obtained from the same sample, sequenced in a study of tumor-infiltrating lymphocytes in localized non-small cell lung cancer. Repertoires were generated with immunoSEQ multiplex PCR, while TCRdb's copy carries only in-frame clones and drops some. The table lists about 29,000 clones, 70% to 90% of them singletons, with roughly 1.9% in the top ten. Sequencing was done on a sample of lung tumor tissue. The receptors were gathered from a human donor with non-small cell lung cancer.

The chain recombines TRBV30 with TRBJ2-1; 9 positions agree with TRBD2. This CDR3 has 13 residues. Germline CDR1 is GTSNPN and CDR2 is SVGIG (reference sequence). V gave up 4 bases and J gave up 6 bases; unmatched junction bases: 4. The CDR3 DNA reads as TGTGCCTGGAATAGCGGGGGTGGCAATGAGCAGTTCTTC. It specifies CAWNSGGGNEQFF.

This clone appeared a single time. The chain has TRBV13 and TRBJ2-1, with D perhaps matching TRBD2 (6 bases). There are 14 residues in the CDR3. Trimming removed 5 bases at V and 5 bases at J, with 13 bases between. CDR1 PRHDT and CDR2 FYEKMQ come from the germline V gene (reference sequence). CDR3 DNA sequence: TGTGCCAGCAGCCGGAGGGACCATAACAATGAGCAGTTCTTC. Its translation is CASSRRDHNNEQFF.